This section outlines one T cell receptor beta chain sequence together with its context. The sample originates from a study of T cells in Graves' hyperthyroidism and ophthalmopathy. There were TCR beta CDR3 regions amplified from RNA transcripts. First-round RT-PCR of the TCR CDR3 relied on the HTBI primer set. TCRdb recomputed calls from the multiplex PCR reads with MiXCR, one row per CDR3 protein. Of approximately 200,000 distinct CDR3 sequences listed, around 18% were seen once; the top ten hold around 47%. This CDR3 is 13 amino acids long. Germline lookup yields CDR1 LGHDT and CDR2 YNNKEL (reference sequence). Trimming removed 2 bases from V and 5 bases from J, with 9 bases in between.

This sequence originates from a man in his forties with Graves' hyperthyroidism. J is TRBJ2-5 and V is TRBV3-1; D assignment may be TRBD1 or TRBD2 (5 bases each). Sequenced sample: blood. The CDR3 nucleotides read TGTGCCAGCAGCCAAAGGGGCGGGGAGACCCAGTACTTC. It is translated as CASSQRGGETQYF.